One and the same sample provided the 7 T cell receptor beta chains below, sequenced in a study of blood T cell repertoires in COVID-19. Produced via immunoSEQ multiplex PCR; TCRdb's table is partial and in-frame only. Altogether roughly 84,000 clones are present, about 71% being singletons, with the ten largest covering 4% to 5.5%. The sequenced material came from peripheral blood. The receptors shown here come from a woman aged 45-65 years with acute or convalescent COVID-19.

In the case of this clone: Other DNA sequences in this specimen translate into the identical CDR3. The J gene is TRBJ1-5, the V gene TRBV28; TRBD1 agrees at 7 bases. This CDR3 contains 15 residues. Germline trimming cut 3 bases from V and 2 bases from J; bases unmatched to any gene: 4. The V gene's germline CDR1 is MDHEN and CDR2 SYDVKM. The CDR3 DNA follows: TGTGCCAGCAGTTTTCCCACAGGGGGCAATCAGCCCCAGCATTTT. It encodes CASSFPTGGNQPQHF.

V and J are TRBV2 and TRBJ2-1; tentative D call: TRBD1 (5 bases). The length of the CDR3 is 13 residues. Germline V lookup: CDR1 SNHLY, CDR2 FYNNEI. Trimming removed 7 bases from V and 5 bases from J, with 12 bases in between. CDR3 protein: CASTPDRNNEQFF. DNA of the CDR3: TGTGCCAGCACTCCAGACAGAAACAATGAGCAGTTCTTC.

V gene TRBV6-6 combines with J gene TRBJ1-6, with 7 bases fitting TRBD1. The CDR3 is made up of 15 amino acids. CDR1 and CDR2 (germline): MNHNY, SVGAGI (reference sequence). Trimming removed 5 bases from V and 9 bases from J; junction bases left unmatched: 10. The CDR3 nucleotides are TGTGCCAGCAGTCTTGAGGGGGCGACAACTTCACCCCTCCACTTT. It is translated as CASSLEGATTSPLHF.

This chain links TRBV14 with TRBJ1-1; TRBD1 might be the D (5 bases). This CDR3 region has 14 residues. Germline CDR1 is SGHDN and CDR2 is FVKESK. V lost 4 bases to trimming and J lost 4 bases, with 13 bases between them. The DNA for the CDR3 is TGTGCCAGCAGCCGGGGGGGAGTCGGCACTGAAGCTTTCTTT. Translated, it gives CASSRGGVGTEAFF.

This chain's CDR3 is CASSLGLRGNQPQHF. CDR3 nucleotides: TGTGCCAGCAGCCTTGGGTTGAGGGGCAATCAGCCCCAGCATTTT. The chain joins TRBV6-2 or TRBV6-3 to TRBJ1-5; the D is unclear. CDR3 size: 15 residues. The germline CDR1 and CDR2 sequences are MNHEY and SVGEGT. Trimming removed 6 bases at V and 2 bases at J, with 14 bases between.

This clone was recorded only once. This chain connects TRBV6-2 or TRBV6-3 to TRBJ2-7; 9 bases fit TRBD1. The CDR3 length is 15 residues. Per the germline V gene, CDR1 is MNHEY and CDR2 is SVGEGT. V trimming: 5 bases; J trimming: 2 bases; junction bases outside the gene matches: 7. Written as DNA, the CDR3 is TGTGCCAGCAGTCCCCAGACAGGGGGTCCCTACGAGCAGTACTTC. It codes for CASSPQTGGPYEQYF.

The chain couples TRBV29-1 to TRBJ2-3; TRBD2 matches at 9 bases. CDR3 length: 12 amino acids. The junction had 0 bases not matched to a gene; V was cut back by 7 bases and J by 1 base. Germline assignment: CDR1 SQVTM and CDR2 ANQGSEA. Written as DNA, the CDR3 is TGCAGCGGGACTAGCGGCACAGATACGCAGTATTTT. It translates to CSGTSGTDTQYF.